This T cell receptor beta chain was sequenced for a study of blood T cell repertoires in COVID-19. Whole-study context: Samples of COVID-19 (acute and convalescent) were obtained from the United States, Italy and Spain.

Germline V gene data show CDR1 as SNHLY and CDR2 as FYNNEI. Trimming removed 0 bases at V and 2 bases at J, with 6 bases between. CDR3 length: 14 residues. Assay used: immunoSEQ multiplex PCR; TCRdb lists only in-frame clones, some missing. The sample lists about 300,000 clones, around 84% occurring once. The clonotype originates from a man aged 30-40 years who had recovered from COVID-19. The chain combines TRBV2 with TRBJ2-3, with no clear D. Sequencing input: PBMCs or T cells enriched from blood (not recorded which). The CDR3 DNA is TGTGCCAGCAGTGAAGCGGCCCTCACAGATACGCAGTATTTT. Translated, it gives CASSEAALTDTQYF.